Following are 29 T cell receptor beta chains from one sample sequenced in a study of blood T cell repertoires in COVID-19. Clones were sequenced by immunoSEQ multiplex PCR, and TCRdb holds only the in-frame ones, with some missing. Altogether 70,000 to 75,000 clones are present, less than 80% being singletons, with the ten largest covering about 25%. Material: peripheral blood. The receptors shown here come from a man aged 55 to 70 with active or convalescent COVID-19.

The V call is TRBV6-1, the J call TRBJ2-7; 7 nucleotides match TRBD1. J was trimmed by 3 bases and V by 3 bases; bases with no gene match: 11. Germline V gene sequence: CDR1 MNHNS, CDR2 SASEGT. The CDR3 runs 16 residues. CDR3 bases: TGTGCCAGCAGTGACCCGGGACAGCTATCATACTACGAGCAGTACTTC. The encoded protein is CASSDPGQLSYYEQYF.

This chain connects TRBV19 to TRBJ1-2; TRBD1 might be the D (6 bases). The V and J ends lost 6 bases and 1 base respectively, with 9 bases between them. Germline values: CDR1 LNHDA, CDR2 SQIVND (reference sequence). The CDR3 totals 13 residues. The CDR3 coding sequence is TGTGCCAGTAGGAGGACAGATAACTATGGCTACACCTTC. This sequence encodes CASRRTDNYGYTF.

The chain recombines TRBV6-1 with TRBJ1-2; 9 bases match TRBD1. V lost 2 bases to trimming and J lost 6 bases; unmatched junction nucleotides: 4. CDR3 length: 14 amino acids. Germline V gene sequence: CDR1 MNHNS, CDR2 SASEGT. CDR3 sequence: CASSERGQGDGYTF. Here the CDR3 DNA reads TGTGCCAGCAGTGAACGGGGACAGGGTGATGGCTACACCTTC.

This chain connects TRBV19 to TRBJ2-5; no reliable D call. The length of the CDR3 is 13 residues. CDR1 LNHDA and CDR2 SQIVND come from the germline V gene (reference sequence). V dropped 8 bases and J dropped 2 bases, with 12 bases sitting between them. The CDR3 is CASSDTQQETQYF. For the CDR3, the DNA is TGTGCCAGTTCCGACACACAACAAGAGACCCAGTACTTC.

The gene calls are TRBV7-8 and TRBJ1-5; a weak D match, TRBD1 (5 bases). Trimming shortened V by 3 bases and J by 7 bases, and 13 bases separated the two germline ends. The CDR3 has 14 amino acids. In germline, CDR1 is SGHVS, CDR2 FQNEAQ. The CDR3: CASSLGGSGQPQHF. CDR3 coding DNA: TGTGCCAGCAGCTTGGGGGGGTCTGGACAGCCCCAGCATTTT.

This clone was seen ten or more times. J is TRBJ2-7 and V is TRBV12-3 or TRBV12-4; weak D call: TRBD1 (6 bases). Trimming stripped 7 bases from V and 5 bases from J, with 15 bases between. CDR3 length equals 13 residues. The CDR3 reads CASTLRGTDEQYF. CDR3 in DNA: TGTGCCAGCACCTTAAGGGGGACGGACGAGCAGTACTTC.

J is TRBJ2-2 and V is TRBV5-1; 9 bases match TRBD1. The CDR3 spans 15 residues. The trim removed 3 bases at V and 6 bases at J, leaving 6 bases unmatched. The germline CDR1 and CDR2 sequences are SGHRS and YFSETQ. DNA of the CDR3: TGCGCCAGCAGCTCGTTGACAGGGGGTTCCGGGGAGCTGTTTTTT. The encoded protein is CASSSLTGGSGELFF.

This chain uses TRBV4-2 with TRBJ1-1; D gene unclear. Trimming cost V 0 bases and J 11 bases, with 10 bases left between them. CDR1 is LGHNA, CDR2 YNFKEQ, per germline. This CDR3 comprises 12 residues. Here the CDR3 DNA reads TGTGCCAGCAGCCAAGAGTCGGGGTTGGCTTTCTTT. It yields the protein CASSQESGLAFF.

The rearrangement links TRBV7-9 to TRBJ2-5; TRBD1 matches at 11 bases. The CDR3 has 14 amino acids. Germline trimming cut 6 bases from V and 5 bases from J; bases unmatched to any gene: 5. CDR1 is SEHNR and CDR2 is FQNEAQ in the germline V gene (reference sequence). The CDR3 sequence: CASSWTGGEETQYF. The DNA for the CDR3 is TGTGCCAGCAGTTGGACAGGGGGCGAGGAGACCCAGTACTTC.

The rearrangement joins TRBV9 to TRBJ1-1; no reliable D call. The CDR3 sequence is 14 residues long. V dropped 1 base and J dropped 1 base, with 8 bases sitting between them. The germline V gene encodes CDR1 SGDLS and CDR2 YYNGEE. The CDR3 reads CASSVQASNTEAFF. In nucleotides, the CDR3 is TGTGCCAGCAGCGTACAGGCTTCGAACACTGAAGCTTTCTTT.

This clone showed up just once. This chain uses TRBV7-3 with TRBJ1-1; 7 nucleotides align to TRBD1. The CDR3 sequence is 14 residues long. CDR1 is SGHTA and CDR2 is FQGTGA in the germline V gene. With V trimmed by 5 bases and J by 10 bases, 13 bases remained unmatched. CDR3 nucleotide sequence: TGTGCCAGCAGCCGCCTAGGGGGCCCTAGGGGAGCTTTCTTT. This gives the protein CASSRLGGPRGAFF.

The chain has TRBV28 and TRBJ2-7, with 7 bases fitting TRBD2. Trimming removed 5 bases from V and 0 bases from J; junction bases left unmatched: 13. Germline V gene lookup returns CDR1 MDHEN and CDR2 SYDVKM. CDR3 length equals 17 residues. CDR3 nucleotides: TGTGCCAGCAGTCCTCCCATGGGGAGGGCAGGCTCCTACGAGCAGTACTTC. Translated: CASSPPMGRAGSYEQYF.

This chain connects TRBV7-2 to TRBJ2-5; D gene ambiguous. V lost 5 bases and J 5 bases, leaving 12 bases between the germline ends. CDR1 and CDR2 (germline): SGHTA, FQGNSA. The CDR3 sequence is 13 residues long. This chain's CDR3 is CASSPTGSETQYF. CDR3 nucleotides: TGTGCCAGCAGCCCCACCGGTTCCGAGACCCAGTACTTC. Filled out from reference TRBV7-2 and TRBJ2-5, the complete variable domain reads GAGVSQSPSNKVTEKGKDVELRCDPISGHTALYWYRQSLGQGLEFLIYFQGNSAPDKSGLPSDRFSAERTGGSVSTLTIQRTQQEDSAVYLCASSPTGSETQYFGPGTRLLVL.

The chain recombines TRBV5-6 with TRBJ2-6; D perhaps matches TRBD1 (6 bases). Germline CDR1 and CDR2: SGHDT and YYEEEE. The germline V and J ends were trimmed by 0 bases and 0 bases, with 16 bases remaining between them. The CDR3 length is 19 residues. CDR3 coding DNA: TGTGCCAGCAGCTTGGCACAGGACAGATTACTCTCTGGGGCCAACGTCCTGACTTTC. It yields the protein CASSLAQDRLLSGANVLTF.

The chain joins TRBV19 to TRBJ1-2; the match to TRBD1 covers 7 bases. This CDR3 has 14 residues. The J segment lost 6 bases and the V segment lost 3 bases, leaving 7 bases of the junction unmatched. Per germline, CDR1 LNHDA and CDR2 SQIVND (reference sequence). The CDR3, as DNA: TGTGCCAGTAGTATCTCCGACAGGGTAGATGGCTACACCTTC. It is translated as CASSISDRVDGYTF.

V is TRBV18 and J is TRBJ1-5, with TRBD1 matching 8 bases. The V and J ends lost 3 bases and 5 bases, in that order; junction bases with no gene match: 6. Germline V CDR1 and CDR2: KGHSH, LQKENI. This CDR3 has 15 residues. CDR3 DNA: TGTGCCAGCTCACCGGACAGGGTTAGAGATCAGCCCCAGCATTTT. Protein: CASSPDRVRDQPQHF.

This chain joins TRBV4-3 and TRBJ2-2, with 7 nucleotides matching TRBD1. CDR1 is LGHNA, CDR2 YSLEER, per germline. V gave up 3 bases and J gave up 2 bases; unmatched junction bases: 3. The CDR3 contains 15 residues. The CDR3 coding sequence is TGCGCCAGCAGCCAGGGACAGATCAACACCGGGGAGCTGTTTTTT. The encoded protein is CASSQGQINTGELFF.

This clone was detected many times. The chain has TRBV6-2 or TRBV6-3 and TRBJ1-1; D remains ambiguous. The CDR3 is 14 amino acids. Germline CDR1 is MNHEY and CDR2 is SVGEGT. Trimming took 2 bases from V and 4 from J, leaving 11 bases between them. The CDR3 coding sequence is TGTGCCAGCAGTTACCACAGTCTGGGCACTGAAGCTTTCTTT. Residues: CASSYHSLGTEAFF.

The chain couples TRBV30 to TRBJ2-7, with TRBD1 matching over 7 bases. Germline loops: CDR1 GTSNPN, CDR2 SVGIG (reference sequence). Unmatched junction bases numbered 5, after V lost 3 bases and J lost 6 bases. The CDR3 runs to 12 residues. Written as DNA, the CDR3 is TGTGCCTGGAGGCCGACAGGGATCGAGCAGTACTTC. It specifies CAWRPTGIEQYF.

The chain links TRBV28 to TRBJ2-3; 11 positions match TRBD2. Germline V lookup: CDR1 MDHEN, CDR2 SYDVKM. This CDR3 region has 21 residues. After removal of 3 bases from V and 2 bases from J, the junction contained 19 bases not matched to a gene. The chain's CDR3 is CASSFPGVAGGPHQLTDTQYF. The CDR3 region has the DNA TGTGCCAGCAGTTTCCCCGGGGTAGCGGGGGGGCCTCACCAACTCACAGATACGCAGTATTTT.

The gene calls are TRBV5-1 and TRBJ1-4, with TRBD1 identical over 8 bases. Germline CDR1 SGHRS, CDR2 YFSETQ. The CDR3 has 15 amino acids. Trimming at V came to 5 bases and at J to 6 bases, leaving 9 bases not matched to a gene. CDR3 nucleotide sequence: TGCGCCAGCAGGAGTCGCGGGACAGGCGATGAAAAACTGTTTTTT. This codes for CASRSRGTGDEKLFF. Based on the CDR3 plus reference TRBV5-1 and TRBJ1-4, the full variable domain is KAGVTQTPRYLIKTRGQQVTLSCSPISGHRSVSWYQQTPGQGLQFLFEYFSETQRNKGNFPGRFSGRQFSNSRSEMNVSTLELGDSALYLCASRSRGTGDEKLFFGSGTQLSVL.

This chain connects TRBV9 to TRBJ2-1; 9 nucleotides agree with TRBD1. The J segment lost 4 bases and the V segment lost 3 bases, leaving 5 bases of the junction unmatched. The CDR3 is made up of 15 amino acids. The germline CDR1 and CDR2 sequences are SGDLS and YYNGEE. For the CDR3, the DNA is TGTGCCAGCAGCGCCTCCGGGACAGGGTACAATGAGCAGTTCTTC. It translates to CASSASGTGYNEQFF.

The chain is built from TRBV15 and TRBJ2-2; 9 nucleotides match TRBD2. Germline CDR1 is LNHNV and CDR2 is YYDKDF (reference sequence). The trim removed 1 base at V and 4 bases at J, leaving 7 bases unmatched. This CDR3 is built from 17 residues. In DNA, the CDR3 is TGTGCCACCAGCAGAGCCTTGGCGGGGGGGCTCACCGGGGAGCTGTTTTTT. Protein: CATSRALAGGLTGELFF.

J is TRBJ2-3 and V is TRBV5-4; no clear D. The CDR3 has 15 amino acids. V was cut by 1 base and J by 2 bases, with 11 bases left in between. Germline-derived CDR1 and CDR2 are SGHNT and YYREEE (reference sequence). DNA for the CDR3: TGTGCCAGCAGCTTGTACAGCTTATACACAGATACGCAGTATTTT. This codes for CASSLYSLYTDTQYF.

The J gene is TRBJ2-7, the V gene TRBV30, with TRBD1 as a possible D gene (5 bases). The CDR3 spans 14 residues. The V gene lost 3 bases and the J gene lost 2 bases, with 14 bases spanning the gap. Germline V CDR1 and CDR2: GTSNPN, SVGIG (reference sequence). The CDR3 DNA reads as TGTGCCTGGAGAGACCCCCGCAGGGCCTACGAGCAGTACTTC. This translates into CAWRDPRRAYEQYF.

The CDR3 sequence is CASSYSSSGSYQETQYF. Here the CDR3 DNA reads TGTGCCAGCAGTTACTCGAGTAGCGGGTCGTACCAAGAGACCCAGTACTTC. The V gene is TRBV6-2 or TRBV6-3, the J gene TRBJ2-5; 7 bases agree with TRBD2. The CDR3 spans 17 residues. Per the germline V gene, CDR1 is MNHEY and CDR2 is SVGEGT. V gave up 0 bases and J gave up 0 bases; unmatched junction bases: 7.

This clone occurred a few times. This rearrangement joins TRBV28 to TRBJ1-4; no reliable D call. The V gene's germline CDR1 is MDHEN and CDR2 SYDVKM. Deletions cut 2 bases from V and 8 bases from J, with 18 bases between. The CDR3 is 16 amino acids. The CDR3 protein is CASSLNPGVSYEKLFF. CDR3 bases: TGTGCCAGCAGTTTAAACCCCGGGGTATCATACGAAAAACTGTTTTTT. Full variable domain (rest looked up from reference TRBV28 and TRBJ1-4): DVKVTQSSRYLVKRTGEKVFLECVQDMDHENMFWYRQDPGLGLRLIYFSYDVKMKEKGDIPEGYSVSREKKERFSLILESASTNQTSMYLCASSLNPGVSYEKLFFGSGTQLSVL.

The chain links TRBV5-1 to TRBJ1-6; 7 positions agree with TRBD1. This CDR3 contains 16 residues. Germline CDR1 and CDR2: SGHRS and YFSETQ. Trimming at V came to 6 bases and at J to 7 bases, leaving 13 bases not matched to a gene. Here the CDR3 DNA reads TGCGCCAGCACCCCCGGAGGGGGCAGGGAAAATTCACCCCTCCACTTT. The encoded protein is CASTPGGGRENSPLHF.

The chain employs TRBV5-4 and TRBJ1-2; D gene ambiguous. The germline CDR1 and CDR2 sequences are SGHNT and YYREEE (reference sequence). CDR3 length: 14 residues. V lost 3 bases and J lost 5, with 14 bases in between. The DNA for the CDR3 is TGTGCCAGCAGCTCAGGTAGTCGTCCTTATGGCTACACCTTC. Translation gives CASSSGSRPYGYTF.